This is a list of T cell receptor beta chains from one sample in a study of CD8+ T cells in alopecia areata. The repertoire was sequenced with immunoSEQ multiplex PCR; TCRdb's copy has only in-frame clones and lacks some. Among 90,000 to 100,000 clones, 40% to 45% were seen once, and the ten largest hold about 0.79%. Sequencing input: CD4+ T cells sorted from blood. The receptor source for this set is a human donor with alopecia areata. CDR3s include the opening cysteine and the closing phenylalanine or tryptophan. The order of the fields is clone size, D gene, J gene, V gene, CDR3 protein, CDR3 DNA. A D gene is named only where the DNA matches it firmly. The listing skips clone size in some rows; elsewhere it reads once, few, many or a size class.

>NA|NA|TRBJ1-1|TRBV29-1
CSVEGRLGWTEAFF
TGCAGCGTTGAAGGCCGGTTGGGCTGGACTGAAGCTTTCTTT
>few|TRBD2|TRBJ2-5|TRBV28
CASSLGTSGGTQYF
TGTGCCAGCAGTTTAGGAACTAGCGGGGGGACCCAGTACTTC
>NA|NA|TRBJ1-6|TRBV29-1
CSVAGLYGSSPLHF
TGCAGCGTTGCCGGCCTTTATGGAAGTTCACCCCTCCACTTT
>NA|NA|TRBJ1-6|TRBV30
CAWSPSPGLRNTLHF
TGTGCCTGGAGTCCCTCCCCGGGACTGCGAAACACCCTCCACTTT
>NA|NA|TRBJ2-1|TRBV29-1
CSVGLQDGSKNEQFF
TGCAGCGTCGGACTACAGGACGGGAGCAAAAATGAGCAGTTCTTC
>few|NA|TRBJ2-7|TRBV5-1
CASSLGSAASTYEQYF
TGCGCCAGCAGCTTGGGTTCGGCAGCTTCAACCTACGAGCAGTACTTC
>few|NA|TRBJ2-1|TRBV19
CASSLQQLYNEQFF
TGTGCCAGTAGTCTCCAGCAGCTATACAATGAGCAGTTCTTC
>NA|NA|TRBJ2-7|TRBV18
CASSRALNAEQYF
TGTGCCAGCTCACGGGCCCTCAACGCCGAGCAGTACTTC
>NA|TRBD1|TRBJ1-5|TRBV7-2
CASSRDRDQPQHF
TGTGCCAGCAGCCGGGACAGGGATCAGCCCCAGCATTTT
>NA|NA|TRBJ2-7|TRBV28
CASSLTRSEQYF
TGTGCCAGCAGTTTGACCCGGAGCGAGCAGTACTTC
>NA|NA|TRBJ1-6|TRBV29-1
CSVEVSDPDSPLHF
TGCAGCGTTGAAGTAAGTGACCCTGACTCACCCCTCCACTTT
>once|NA|TRBJ2-1|TRBV11-2
CASSAGFGDEQFF
TGTGCCAGCAGCGCAGGGTTCGGCGATGAGCAGTTCTTC
>few|NA|TRBJ2-1|TRBV9
CASSATGAQAGEQFF
TGTGCCAGCAGCGCCACCGGGGCCCAGGCGGGTGAGCAGTTCTTC
>NA|NA|TRBJ2-2|TRBV7-2
CASSVWRGTNTGELFF
TGTGCCAGCAGTGTATGGCGGGGTACGAACACCGGGGAGCTGTTTTTT
>NA|NA|TRBJ1-1|TRBV29-1
CSVAGRGGGYTEAFF
TGCAGCGTGGCGGGTAGGGGGGGCGGTTACACTGAAGCTTTCTTT
>once|NA|TRBJ2-5|TRBV30
CAWSGGNQETQYF
TGTGCCTGGAGTGGAGGAAACCAAGAGACCCAGTACTTC
>NA|NA|TRBJ2-4|TRBV28
CASSLRRFGQSKNIQYF
TGTGCCAGCAGTTTAAGGCGGTTTGGGCAAAGTAAAAACATTCAGTACTTC
>few|TRBD2|TRBJ2-7|TRBV29-1
CSVGLAGGTYEQYF
TGCAGCGTAGGCCTAGCGGGAGGAACCTACGAGCAGTACTTC
>NA|NA|TRBJ2-5|TRBV30
CAWSRLGETQYF
TGTGCCTGGAGCCGCTTAGGGGAGACCCAGTACTTC
>once|NA|TRBJ2-1|TRBV7-2
CASSWRTDYNEQFF
TGTGCCAGCAGCTGGAGGACAGATTACAATGAGCAGTTCTTC
>NA|NA|TRBJ2-2|TRBV2
CASTRGTSGELFF
TGTGCCAGCACTAGAGGGACTTCCGGGGAGCTGTTTTTT
>NA|NA|TRBJ2-5|TRBV30
CAWSVIGKGETQYF
TGTGCCTGGAGTGTTATAGGGAAGGGGGAGACCCAGTACTTC
>NA|NA|TRBJ2-7|TRBV30
CAWSGGRGEQYF
TGTGCCTGGAGCGGAGGACGGGGGGAGCAGTACTTC
>NA|NA|TRBJ1-5|TRBV30
CAWSVSVVAQPQHF
TGTGCCTGGAGTGTATCGGTTGTGGCTCAGCCCCAGCATTTT
>few|NA|TRBJ1-5|TRBV30
CAWSGGRNQPQHF
TGTGCCTGGAGCGGGGGTCGAAATCAGCCCCAGCATTTT
>NA|TRBD1|TRBJ2-3|TRBV30
CAWSGTGIDTQYF
TGTGCCTGGAGCGGGACAGGGATTGATACGCAGTATTTT
>NA|NA|TRBJ2-7|TRBV1
CTSSQGVGYYEQYF
TGCACCAGCAGCCAAGGGGTCGGGTACTACGAGCAGTACTTC
>few|NA|TRBJ2-7|TRBV29-1
CSVLGGISSYEQYF
TGCAGCGTCCTGGGGGGCATAAGCTCCTACGAGCAGTACTTC
>NA|NA|TRBJ2-5|TRBV28
CASSFDSQTQYF
TGTGCCAGCAGTTTCGACTCCCAGACCCAGTACTTC
>once|NA|TRBJ2-3|TRBV5-1
CASSRTPRDTQYF
TGCGCCAGCAGCCGGACTCCAAGAGATACGCAGTATTTT
>NA|NA|TRBJ2-4|TRBV6-1
CASSASDIQYF
TGTGCCAGCAGTGCTAGTGACATTCAGTACTTC
>NA|NA|TRBJ2-2|TRBV29-1
CSVVISSHGELFF
TGCAGCGTTGTGATTAGCTCCCACGGGGAGCTGTTTTTT
>NA|NA|TRBJ2-1|TRBV7-9
CASSPSGGYNEQFF
TGTGCCAGCAGCCCCTCAGGAGGATACAATGAGCAGTTCTTC
>few|NA|TRBJ2-6|TRBV5-1
CASSLRQLSGANVLTF
TGCGCCAGCAGCTTGCGTCAGCTCTCTGGGGCCAACGTCCTGACTTTC
>NA|NA|TRBJ2-5|TRBV11-1
CASSSQEGTQYF
TGTGCCAGCAGCTCCCAGGAAGGGACCCAGTACTTC
>few|TRBD1|TRBJ1-4|TRBV29-1
CSVELTGTGTEKLFF
TGCAGCGTTGAACTGACCGGGACAGGGACTGAAAAACTGTTTTTT
>once|NA|TRBJ1-2|TRBV29-1
CSVVTDNYGYTF
TGCAGCGTTGTAACAGACAACTATGGCTACACCTTC
>NA|TRBD2|TRBJ2-6|TRBV4-1
CASVPGGASGANVLTF
TGCGCCAGTGTCCCGGGAGGGGCATCTGGGGCCAACGTCCTGACTTTC
>NA|NA|TRBJ2-5|TRBV30
CAWSVQETQYF
TGTGCCTGGAGTGTACAAGAGACCCAGTACTTC
>once|TRBD2|TRBJ2-7|TRBV5-1
CASRREAQETYEQYF
TGCGCCAGCAGGCGGGAGGCTCAGGAGACCTACGAGCAGTACTTC